This TCR beta chain was identified during a study of graft-versus-host responses after intestinal transplantation. In the study overall: Anti-thymocyte globulin was used for induction in all recipients, who then took tacrolimus and steroids for 2 to 4 years. Study-wide results and limits: Recipient marrow showed GvH clones, some seen first in ileum or blood.

CDR1 is SQVTM, CDR2 ANQGSEA, per germline. V was shortened by 7 bases and J by 1 base, with 15 bases between the two germline ends. The CDR3 has 14 amino acids. Notes on this clone: What it recognizes is unknown.

Clones were read by immunoSEQ multiplex PCR, and TCRdb kept only the in-frame ones, dropping some. The sample comprises more than 20,000 clones, approximately 89% of which are singletons, and 5.1% rests with the top ten. J is TRBJ2-3 and V is TRBV29-1; D uncertain. The sequence derives from a human patient who received an intestinal transplant, so some T cells may come from the graft donor. The sequencing here drew on PBMCs, taken around 65 days after intestinal transplantation. The CDR3 nucleotides read TGCAGCGCGACGCGAAGGGTGGGCACAGATACGCAGTATTTT. Its translation: CSATRRVGTDTQYF.